Here is one T cell receptor (beta chain) with its context. The data stem from a study of T cells in Graves' hyperthyroidism and ophthalmopathy. Across the whole study: Peripheral blood was drawn at first diagnosis, prior to all treatment.

RNA transcripts provided the source from which TCR beta CDR3 regions were amplified. RT-PCR in the first round (using the HTBI primer set) targeted the TCR CDR3. TCRdb called the multiplex PCR reads again in MiXCR, with one record for every CDR3 protein. The data hold about 300,000 distinct CDR3 sequences, with roughly 19% observed a single time. V dropped 4 bases and J dropped 1 base, with 7 bases sitting between them. Germline lookup yields CDR1 LNHDA and CDR2 SQIVND (reference sequence). The CDR3 spans 14 residues. Material: blood. The chain links TRBV19 to TRBJ2-2; D is undetermined. The source of this sequence is a man aged 45 to 65 with Graves' ophthalmopathy. The CDR3 region has the DNA TGTGCCAGTAGTACTAGACGGAACACCGGGGAGCTGTTTTTT. Translation: CASSTRRNTGELFF.